This TCR beta chain derives from a study of T cells in narcolepsy. Study outcomes and limitations: Autoreactive clone sequences were missing from some blood memory CD4+ repertoires.

This clone occurred a few times. Its antigen is undetermined. Generated by immunoSEQ multiplex PCR, the TCRdb table keeps only in-frame clones and is missing some. The profile shows over 30,000 clones, about four fifths of them singletons. This CDR3 contains 14 residues. Trimming shortened V by 5 bases and J by 8 bases, and 18 bases separated the two germline ends. The V gene's germline CDR1 is MNHEY and CDR2 SVGAGI. The sequenced sample consisted of CD45RA- memory CD4+ T cells from PBMCs. This TCR was recovered from a human donor with narcolepsy. The V and J genes are TRBV6-5 and TRBJ1-2; TRBD1 is a possible D gene (6 bases). In nucleotides, the CDR3 is TGTGCCAGCAGTGACGGGGGGCTTGGGATGGGCTACACCTTC. It translates to CASSDGGLGMGYTF.